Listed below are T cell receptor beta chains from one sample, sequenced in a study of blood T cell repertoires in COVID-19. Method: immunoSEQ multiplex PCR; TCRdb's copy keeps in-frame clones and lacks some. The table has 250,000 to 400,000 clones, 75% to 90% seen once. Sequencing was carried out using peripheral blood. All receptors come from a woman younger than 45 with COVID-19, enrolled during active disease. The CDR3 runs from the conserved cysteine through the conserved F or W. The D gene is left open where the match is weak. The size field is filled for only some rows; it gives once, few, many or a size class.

TGTGCCAGTAGTATCGGGGTAAAGTTGTTTTTT | CASSIGVKLFF | TRBJ1-4 | TRBV19 | . | few
TGTGCCAGCAGTTTAGGTACAGGGGTAGGCGGGGAGCTGTTTTTT | CASSLGTGVGGELFF | TRBJ2-2 | TRBV28 | TRBD1 | .
TGTGCCAGCAGCTCAGGTAGCGGGAGCTACAATGAGCAGTTCTTC | CASSSGSGSYNEQFF | TRBJ2-1 | TRBV7-9 | TRBD2 | .
TGCAGCGTTGTAAGGGACAGGAACACTGAAGCTTTCTTT | CSVVRDRNTEAFF | TRBJ1-1 | TRBV29-1 | TRBD1 | .
TGTGCCTGGATCTCAGGGAAAGCCTATAATTCACCCCTCCACTTT | CAWISGKAYNSPLHF | TRBJ1-6 | TRBV30 | . | .
TGTGCCAGCAGCGTGGACAGGGTGGCTGCTGAAGCTTTCTTT | CASSVDRVAAEAFF | TRBJ1-1 | TRBV6-5 | TRBD1 | .
TGTGCCTGGAGGGCCTTTGAGGGTGAAGCTTTCTTT | CAWRAFEGEAFF | TRBJ1-1 | TRBV30 | . | .
TGTGCCAGCAGTCTGGGGACAGGGTTTAGCAATCAGCCCCAGCATTTT | CASSLGTGFSNQPQHF | TRBJ1-5 | TRBV28 | TRBD1 | .
TGTGCCAGCACTCCCCCGGGTTTTATCTTAGCCCATCAGCCCCAGCATTTT | CASTPPGFILAHQPQHF | TRBJ1-5 | TRBV19 | . | .
TGTGCCAGTAGTATAGCCATTGAAGAGACCCAGTACTTC | CASSIAIEETQYF | TRBJ2-5 | TRBV19 | . | .
TGTGCCAGCAGCCCATCAGGGGGCGCGGACACTGAAGCTTTCTTT | CASSPSGGADTEAFF | TRBJ1-1 | TRBV5-6 | TRBD1 | .